Below are 21 T cell receptor beta chains sequenced from a single sample in a study of OX40 agonist ivuxolimab in advanced cancers. The protocol was immunoSEQ multiplex PCR, while the TCRdb copy is restricted to in-frame clones and leaves out a portion. The sample includes roughly 50,000 clones, 65% to 85% seen only once; the top ten take under 15%. The sample in question was CD4+ or CD8+ T cells sorted from blood, obtained in a trial of the OX40 agonist ivuxolimab. The receptors derive from an adult with an advanced solid tumor such as melanoma, head and neck, liver or kidney cancer.

This clone was observed once. The chain joins TRBV2 to TRBJ2-1; TRBD2 agrees at 9 bases. This CDR3 region has 14 residues. Trimming took 6 bases from V and 10 from J; bases not matched to a gene: 10. Germline-derived CDR1 and CDR2 are SNHLY and FYNNEI. The DNA for the CDR3 is TGTGCCAGCAGCCGACGTCCGGGACTAGCAGAGCAGTTCTTC. Translation gives CASSRRPGLAEQFF.

The chain is built from TRBV4-2 and TRBJ2-2; 12 nucleotides align to TRBD2. Germline assignment: CDR1 LGHNA and CDR2 YNFKEQ. V gave up 0 bases and J gave up 5 bases; unmatched junction bases: 13. There are 20 residues in the CDR3. The CDR3 region has the DNA TGTGCCAGCAGCCAAGATATCCCACTAGCGGGGGGCCTAGGAACCGGGGAGCTGTTTTTT. Translated, it gives CASSQDIPLAGGLGTGELFF.

The chain combines TRBV28 with TRBJ2-7, with D possibly matching TRBD2 (7 bases). Germline loops: CDR1 MDHEN, CDR2 SYDVKM. The CDR3 has 16 residues. V lost 4 bases and J lost 2, with 18 bases in between. The CDR3 region has the DNA TGTGCCAGCAGTTCCACGGGGGGCGGCAAACCCTACGAGCAGTACTTC. It encodes CASSSTGGGKPYEQYF.

The chain joins TRBV18 to TRBJ1-5; TRBD1 might be the D (6 bases). The V and J ends lost 3 bases and 7 bases respectively, with 7 bases between them. Per the germline V gene, CDR1 is KGHSH and CDR2 is LQKENI. The length of the CDR3 is 12 residues. This chain's CDR3 is CASSPQGQPQHF. In DNA, the CDR3 is TGTGCCAGCTCACCCCAGGGGCAGCCCCAGCATTTT. The variable domain in full, completed from reference TRBV18 and TRBJ1-5, reads NAGVMQNPRHLVRRRGQEARLRCSPMKGHSHVYWYRQLPEEGLKFMVYLQKENIIDESGMPKERFSAEFPKEGPSILRIQQVVRGDSAAYFCASSPQGQPQHFGDGTRLSIL.

The rearrangement links TRBV4-1 to TRBJ2-1; 7 nucleotides agree with TRBD2. The CDR3 length is 16 residues. Germline V lookup: CDR1 MGHRA, CDR2 YSYEKL. Trimming took 0 bases from V and 3 from J; bases not matched to a gene: 5. The DNA of the CDR3 is TGCGCCAGCAGCCAAGATAGGCGGGGGTACTACAATGAGCAGTTCTTC. Translating gives CASSQDRRGYYNEQFF.

Turning to this clone: The DNA is omitted, as the CDR3 cannot be located on it reliably, and the CDR3 follows TCRdb's listing. The CDR3 sequence is CASKIFGAGNQPQHF. This chain uses TRBV27 with TRBJ1-5. The CDR3 has 15 amino acids, counting both end residues. Germline V gene lookup returns CDR1 MNHEY and CDR2 SMNVEV (reference sequence).

This chain uses TRBV27 with TRBJ2-3, with D perhaps TRBD2 (5 bases). This CDR3 has 13 amino acids. The germline gives CDR1 MNHEY, CDR2 SMNVEV (reference sequence). V lost 6 bases, J lost 6 bases, and 13 bases lay in between. Here the CDR3 reads CASRRTAQDTQYF. The DNA of the CDR3 is TGTGCCAGCAGGCGGACTGCCCAGGATACGCAGTATTTT.

J is TRBJ1-2 and V is TRBV27; D gene uncertain. Germline V CDR1 and CDR2: MNHEY, SMNVEV (reference sequence). Trimming stripped 0 bases from V and 7 bases from J, with 15 bases between. The CDR3 consists of 15 residues. DNA for the CDR3: TGTGCCAGCAGTTTATCAGGTTTTGTCGTGGGTGGCTACACCTTC. Encoded protein: CASSLSGFVVGGYTF.

The chain joins TRBV11-2 to TRBJ1-4; D may be TRBD1 (6 bases). Trimming took 1 base from V and 3 from J, leaving 15 bases between them. Looked up from germline, CDR1 is SGHAT and CDR2 is FQNNGV. The CDR3 is made up of 17 amino acids. CDR3 region: CASSLGTGLRANEKLFF. The CDR3 coding sequence is TGTGCCAGCAGCTTAGGTACAGGGCTTCGGGCTAATGAAAAACTGTTTTTT.

The chain is built from TRBV7-8 and TRBJ2-1, with TRBD2 identical over 14 bases. Germline CDR1 reads SGHVS; CDR2 reads FQNEAQ. The junction had 10 bases not matched to a gene; V was cut back by 5 bases and J by 10 bases. This CDR3 region has 16 residues. CDR3 sequence reads: CASSPRTSGGTVEQFF. CDR3 DNA sequence: TGTGCCAGCAGCCCCCGGACTAGCGGGGGGACAGTCGAGCAGTTCTTC.

This chain uses TRBV18 with TRBJ1-5; no reliable D call. CDR3 length: 15 amino acids. CDR1 is KGHSH and CDR2 is LQKENI in the germline V gene. Trimming left V 2 bases short and J 1 base short, with 9 bases between. The CDR3 loop reads CASSPGPGSNQPQHF. The CDR3 bases are TGTGCCAGCTCACCAGGGCCTGGCAGCAATCAGCCCCAGCATTTT.

The rearrangement joins TRBV15 to TRBJ1-2; D gene uncertain. The germline gives CDR1 LNHNV, CDR2 YYDKDF (reference sequence). V was pared by 0 bases and J by 2 bases, with 4 bases between. There are 13 residues in the CDR3. This chain's CDR3 is CATSRDQNYGYTF. CDR3 bases: TGTGCCACCAGCAGAGACCAGAACTATGGCTACACCTTC.

The chain is built from TRBV2 and TRBJ2-1, with 10 nucleotides matching TRBD2. Germline CDR1 reads SNHLY; CDR2 reads FYNNEI. This CDR3 is built from 16 residues. After removal of 1 base from V and 10 bases from J, the junction contained 10 bases not matched to a gene. The CDR3 loop reads CASSEDGSGGAGEQFF. As DNA, the CDR3 is TGTGCCAGCAGTGAAGATGGGAGCGGGGGGGCAGGAGAGCAGTTCTTC.

A few counts support this clone. V usage is TRBV18 and J usage is TRBJ1-1, with 12 bases matching TRBD1. This CDR3 contains 19 residues. The junction had 14 bases not matched to a gene; V was cut back by 3 bases and J by 3 bases. Germline CDR1 KGHSH, CDR2 LQKENI. For the CDR3, the DNA is TGTGCCAGCTCACCTTTCTTTCGAGGGACAGGGGGCGCCGACACTGAAGCTTTCTTT. Translation: CASSPFFRGTGGADTEAFF.

This clone was recorded a few times. The CDR3: CASGRENEKLFF. CDR3 nucleotide sequence: TGTGCCAGCGGCAGGGAGAATGAAAAACTGTTTTTT. The V gene is TRBV7-6, the J gene TRBJ1-4; a weak D match, TRBD1 (5 bases). CDR3 length: 12 residues. V lost 8 bases, J lost 5 bases, and 9 bases lay in between. Per germline, CDR1 SGHVS and CDR2 FNYEAQ.

This clone was observed a few times. The rearrangement links TRBV4-1 to TRBJ2-3, with TRBD1 identical over 7 bases. Germline CDR1 is MGHRA and CDR2 is YSYEKL. This CDR3 has 14 residues. Trimming cost V 4 bases and J 5 bases; bases outside gene matches: 6. The chain's CDR3 is CASSPLGGQDTQYF. The DNA for the CDR3 is TGCGCCAGCAGCCCACTAGGGGGCCAAGATACGCAGTATTTT.

The chain is built from TRBV9 and TRBJ2-3; 9 bases match TRBD1. Germline values: CDR1 SGDLS, CDR2 YYNGEE. The CDR3 is 15 residues long. V lost 2 bases to trimming and J lost 0 bases; unmatched junction nucleotides: 1. The CDR3 protein is CASSVGQGSTDTQYF. CDR3 DNA: TGTGCCAGCAGCGTTGGACAGGGGAGCACAGATACGCAGTATTTT.

V is TRBV4-3 and J is TRBJ2-7; 10 bases are a match to TRBD1. Per germline, CDR1 LGHNA and CDR2 YSLEER. The CDR3 sequence is 18 residues long. The V gene end was trimmed by 1 base and the J gene end by 5 bases; junction bases not matched to a gene: 14. The CDR3 nucleotides read TGCGCCAGCAGCCAAGTATTTTATATCGATGACAGGGGGCACGAGCAGTACTTC. It codes for CASSQVFYIDDRGHEQYF.

The chain links TRBV28 to TRBJ2-3; 7 nucleotides align to TRBD2. The germline V gene encodes CDR1 MDHEN and CDR2 SYDVKM. The CDR3 has 17 residues. The V segment lost 7 bases and the J segment 4 bases; nucleotides outside the gene matches: 17. In DNA form, the CDR3 reads TGTGCCAGCATCCGGTCCCGGTTGGGCGGGAGCCCAGATACGCAGTATTTT. Encoded protein: CASIRSRLGGSPDTQYF.

The chain joins TRBV28 to TRBJ2-5; possible D gene TRBD2, 6 bases. The V gene lost 0 bases and the J gene lost 3 bases, with 17 bases spanning the gap. CDR1 and CDR2 from the germline V gene are MDHEN and SYDVKM. CDR3 size: 17 residues. The CDR3 reads CASSLWVAVGSEETQYF. The CDR3 DNA is TGTGCCAGCAGTTTATGGGTAGCGGTTGGGAGCGAAGAGACCCAGTACTTC.

This chain links TRBV13 with TRBJ2-7; 8 bases are shared with TRBD1. Per germline, CDR1 PRHDT and CDR2 FYEKMQ (reference sequence). There are 15 residues in the CDR3. V lost 4 bases to trimming and J lost 4 bases; unmatched junction nucleotides: 9. The CDR3 DNA is TGTGCCAGCAGCTCCGGACAGGGAGGATGGTACGAGCAGTACGTC. Translated, it gives CASSSGQGGWYEQYV.